This T cell receptor beta chain originates from a study of cytomegalovirus exposure and HLA in healthy donors. Notes on the study in general: In a later analysis, a missense DCLRE1C variant was linked to TCR beta V- and J-gene trimming. Using the classifier, cytomegalovirus status was reportedly diagnosed with high specificity and sensitivity.

A word on this clone: Its antigen remains unknown.

Use of 60 Vbeta and 13 Jbeta primers characterized the PCR. Measured with immunoSEQ multiplex PCR; TCRdb has only the in-frame clones, and not every one. This table has roughly 99,000 clones, roughly three quarters appearing once. V shed 7 bases and J 9 bases; nucleotides not matched to a gene: 9. The CDR3 is made up of 12 amino acids. Germline assignment: CDR1 SQVTM and CDR2 ANQGSEA. The chain recombines TRBV29-1 with TRBJ2-1; 7 positions match TRBD2. This receptor was obtained from a man aged 18 to 29 in good health and CMV-seronegative. Source material: PBMCs. The chain's CDR3 is CSAGPPGGEQFF. CDR3 DNA: TGCAGCGCTGGGCCCCCGGGGGGTGAGCAGTTCTTC.